What follows are 21 T cell receptor beta chains derived from one specimen sequenced in a study of blood T cell repertoires in COVID-19. Sequencing used immunoSEQ multiplex PCR; TCRdb keeps in-frame clones, though not all of them. The sample comprises about 400,000 clones, more than 80% of which are singletons, and 0.95% to 1.5% rests with the top ten. The sequencing sample was made of peripheral blood. These receptors originate from a middle-aged man with acute or convalescent COVID-19.

This chain connects TRBV4-1 to TRBJ2-1; TRBD1 matches at 7 bases. Germline values: CDR1 MGHRA, CDR2 YSYEKL. The CDR3 is 16 residues long. J was trimmed by 7 bases and V by 0 bases; bases with no gene match: 9. This CDR3 is CASSQEPGPTGNEQFF. CDR3 nucleotide sequence: TGCGCCAGCAGCCAAGAACCGGGCCCGACAGGGAATGAGCAGTTCTTC.

The rearrangement joins TRBV28 to TRBJ2-5, with 7 bases matching TRBD2. This CDR3 has 15 amino acids. V dropped 2 bases and J dropped 2; count of bases not matched to a gene: 5. Germline lookup yields CDR1 MDHEN and CDR2 SYDVKM. Here the CDR3 DNA reads TGTGCCAGCAGTTTAAACCTAGCGGAGCAAGAGACCCAGTACTTC. This gives the protein CASSLNLAEQETQYF. Supplemented by reference TRBV28 and TRBJ2-5, the full variable domain reads DVKVTQSSRYLVKRTGEKVFLECVQDMDHENMFWYRQDPGLGLRLIYFSYDVKMKEKGDIPEGYSVSREKKERFSLILESASTNQTSMYLCASSLNLAEQETQYFGPGTRLLVL.

The chain links TRBV5-1 to TRBJ2-7, with D unclear. The CDR3 is 15 residues long. V was pared by 0 bases and J by 1 base, with 11 bases between. Germline V CDR1 and CDR2: SGHRS, YFSETQ. Written as DNA, the CDR3 is TGCGCCAGCAGCTTGGGACCGACCGGGTCCTACGAGCAGTACTTC. Its translation: CASSLGPTGSYEQYF.

CDR3 amino acids: CASSPGGIEQFF. CDR3 nucleotide sequence: TGTGCCAGCAGTCCCGGGGGGATTGAGCAGTTCTTC. The J gene is TRBJ2-1, the V gene TRBV12-3 or TRBV12-4, with 7 bases matching TRBD2. The CDR3 length is 12 residues. V was pared by 5 bases and J by 9 bases, with 4 bases of the junction left unmatched.

The V gene is TRBV9, the J gene TRBJ2-7, with 8 nucleotides matching TRBD1. Trimming at V came to 8 bases and at J to 1 base, leaving 2 bases not matched to a gene. The germline V gene encodes CDR1 SGDLS and CDR2 YYNGEE. The CDR3 contains 12 residues. The CDR3 region is CARGTGSYEQYF. CDR3 in DNA: TGTGCCAGGGGGACAGGTTCCTACGAGCAGTACTTC.

The chain combines TRBV4-2 with TRBJ2-2; D possibly corresponds to TRBD2 (5 bases). CDR3 length equals 15 residues. V was shortened by 3 bases and J by 10 bases, with 18 bases between the two germline ends. CDR1 and CDR2 from the germline V gene are LGHNA and YNFKEQ. Written as DNA, the CDR3 is TGTGCCAGCAGCCACCTAGAGGGCATCCGGAAGGAGCTGTTTTTT. Protein sequence: CASSHLEGIRKELFF.

The chain uses TRBV5-1 and TRBJ1-2; the D is unclear. With 0 bases removed from V and 5 bases from J, the gap between germline ends came to 5 bases. Germline CDR1 SGHRS, CDR2 YFSETQ. The CDR3 consists of 12 residues. The chain's CDR3 is CASSLDTYGYTF. The CDR3 bases are TGCGCCAGCAGCTTGGACACGTATGGCTACACCTTC.

The chain recombines TRBV11-2 with TRBJ1-3, with D uncertain. CDR3 size: 13 residues. In germline, CDR1 is SGHAT, CDR2 FQNNGV. Trimming shortened V by 5 bases and J by 8 bases, and 13 bases separated the two germline ends. CDR3 sequence: CASSPTGGDTIYF. DNA of the CDR3: TGTGCCAGCAGCCCGACGGGAGGAGACACCATATATTTT.

This chain links TRBV12-3 or TRBV12-4 with TRBJ2-1; D is unresolved. CDR3 size: 12 residues. Between the trimmed V and J ends, which lost 4 bases and 6 bases, there was a span of 7 bases. The CDR3 coding sequence is TGTGCCAGCAGTTCTCTGGCCAATGAGCAGTTCTTC. Translating it yields CASSSLANEQFF.

There are a few counts of this clone. V and J are TRBV3-1 (or the pseudogene TRBV3-2) and TRBJ1-5; D is possibly TRBD1 (5 bases). V gave up 4 bases and J gave up 1 base, with 11 bases separating them. Germline CDR1 reads LGHDT; CDR2 reads YNNKEL (reference sequence). This CDR3 comprises 15 residues. CDR3 loop: CASSPTGGSNQPQHF. CDR3 nucleotide sequence: TGTGCCAGCAGCCCCACGGGGGGAAGCAATCAGCCCCAGCATTTT.

The genes are TRBV7-2 and TRBJ1-1; perhaps TRBD1 as D (6 bases). CDR1 is SGHTA, CDR2 FQGNSA, per germline. The length of the CDR3 is 14 residues. Trimming took off 1 base at V and 5 bases at J, with 11 bases between the two ends. This CDR3 reads CASSLDAGETEAFF. CDR3 coding DNA: TGTGCCAGCAGCTTAGACGCAGGGGAGACTGAAGCTTTCTTT.

V is TRBV5-4 and J is TRBJ1-1; TRBD1 aligns across 8 bases. The germline V gene has CDR1 SGHNT and CDR2 YYREEE (reference sequence). The CDR3 consists of 14 residues. The V segment lost 5 bases and the J segment 4 bases; nucleotides outside the gene matches: 7. The CDR3 region is CASRSRDRRTEAFF. The CDR3 DNA follows: TGTGCCAGCAGAAGCCGGGACAGGCGCACTGAAGCTTTCTTT.

This clone has more than one count but fewer than ten. The V gene is TRBV7-9, the J gene TRBJ2-3, with 10 bases that match TRBD1. The trim removed 7 bases at V and 1 base at J, leaving 2 bases unmatched. There are 14 residues in the CDR3. CDR1 SEHNR and CDR2 FQNEAQ come from the germline V gene (reference sequence). In DNA, the CDR3 is TGTGCCAGCACCGGGACAGGGGGCACAGATACGCAGTATTTT. This translates into CASTGTGGTDTQYF.

V usage is TRBV11-2 and J usage is TRBJ1-3, with 7 bases aligning to TRBD1. The CDR3 sequence is 12 residues long. Per germline, CDR1 SGHAT and CDR2 FQNNGV. J was trimmed by 4 bases and V by 9 bases; bases with no gene match: 3. Here the CDR3 DNA reads TGTGCCAGTCCGGGACAGGGAAACACCATATATTTT. This translates into CASPGQGNTIYF.

Only one count was recorded for this clone. The rearrangement joins TRBV6-5 to TRBJ2-5, with a weak D call TRBD1 (5 bases). Germline CDR1 and CDR2: MNHEY and SVGAGI. CDR3 length: 13 residues. The V and J ends lost 7 bases and 5 bases respectively, with 14 bases between them. The CDR3 sequence: CASNLWGRETQYF. DNA for the CDR3: TGTGCCAGCAACCTATGGGGCCGGGAGACCCAGTACTTC.

The J gene is TRBJ2-2, the V gene TRBV29-1; D not certain. CDR1 and CDR2 from the germline V gene are SQVTM and ANQGSEA. The CDR3 totals 15 residues. V gave up 1 base and J gave up 2 bases, with 11 bases separating them. The CDR3 protein is CSVEVGGSNTGELFF. The CDR3 nucleotides are TGCAGCGTTGAAGTCGGCGGCAGCAACACCGGGGAGCTGTTTTTT.

The V call is TRBV7-2, the J call TRBJ1-4; the D is unclear. Germline values: CDR1 SGHTA, CDR2 FQGNSA. Trimming cost V 1 base and J 5 bases, with 17 bases left between them. The CDR3 is 17 amino acids. The chain's CDR3 is CASSLVPFRGYNEKLFF. In nucleotides, the CDR3 is TGTGCCAGCAGCTTAGTCCCTTTTCGGGGATACAATGAAAAACTGTTTTTT.

On this clone itself: This sample includes further DNA sequences coding for the same CDR3. The J gene is TRBJ1-6, the V gene TRBV9; D gene ambiguous. The V and J ends lost 0 bases and 10 bases respectively, with 8 bases between them. This CDR3 has 13 amino acids. Per the germline V gene, CDR1 is SGDLS and CDR2 is YYNGEE. CDR3 sequence reads: CASSVGGGSPLHF. In DNA, the CDR3 is TGTGCCAGCAGCGTAGGGGGAGGGTCACCCCTCCACTTT.

The genes are TRBV19 and TRBJ1-4; D is unclear. CDR1 is LNHDA and CDR2 is SQIVND in the germline V gene (reference sequence). The CDR3 covers 14 residues. V was shortened by 2 bases and J by 1 base, with 5 bases between the two germline ends. CDR3 DNA sequence: TGTGCCAGTAGTATATCCCTAACTAATGAAAAACTGTTTTTT. Translation: CASSISLTNEKLFF.

The chain employs TRBV4-1 and TRBJ2-1, with D possibly matching TRBD2 (7 bases). Germline lookup yields CDR1 MGHRA and CDR2 YSYEKL. The CDR3 has 15 residues. The germline V and J ends were trimmed by 6 bases and 4 bases, with 16 bases remaining between them. The CDR3, as DNA: TGCGCCAGCAGACCGAAGGGGGGGGTTTACAATGAGCAGTTCTTC. It is translated as CASRPKGGVYNEQFF.

The chain has TRBV7-2 and TRBJ1-3, with unresolved D. The CDR3 sequence is 16 residues long. V was cut by 0 bases and J by 4 bases, with 13 bases left in between. The germline gives CDR1 SGHTA, CDR2 FQGNSA. The CDR3 nucleotides read TGTGCCAGCAGCTTAGCAGCGGGGAAGACAGGAAACACCATATATTTT. Its translation is CASSLAAGKTGNTIYF.